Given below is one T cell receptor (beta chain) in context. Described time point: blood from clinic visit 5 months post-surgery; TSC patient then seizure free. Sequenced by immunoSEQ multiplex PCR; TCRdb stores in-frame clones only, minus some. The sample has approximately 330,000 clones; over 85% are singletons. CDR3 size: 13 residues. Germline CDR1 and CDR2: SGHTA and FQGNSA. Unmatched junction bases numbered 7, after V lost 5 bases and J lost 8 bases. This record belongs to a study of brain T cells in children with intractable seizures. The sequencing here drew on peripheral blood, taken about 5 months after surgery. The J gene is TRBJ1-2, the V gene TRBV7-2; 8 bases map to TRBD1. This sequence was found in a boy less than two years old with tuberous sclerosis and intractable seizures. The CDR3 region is CASSPRTGNGYTF. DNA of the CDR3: TGTGCCAGCAGCCCAAGGACAGGGAACGGCTACACCTTC.